The 32 T cell receptor beta chains below come from one sample, sequenced in a study of CD4 T cells in relation to SARS-CoV-2 and coronaviruses. Antigen specificity for these receptors is unknown. The table came from immunoSEQ multiplex PCR; TCRdb's copy has only in-frame clones and leaves some out. In the table there are about 36,000 clones, roughly 80% of which are singletons. Material: naive CD4+ T cells from PBMCs, cultured in vitro. Subset denoted: naive CD4+ T cells isolated by negative enrichment. These receptors came from an adult with COVID-19.

The chain links TRBV29-1 to TRBJ1-5, with D possibly matching TRBD1 (5 bases). This CDR3 has 12 residues. V dropped 4 bases and J dropped 5 bases, with 9 bases sitting between them. Germline loops: CDR1 SQVTM, CDR2 ANQGSEA. The CDR3 DNA reads as TGCAGCGTTGCAGGGCGGGATCAGCCCCAGCATTTT. Translation: CSVAGRDQPQHF.

V gene TRBV28 combines with J gene TRBJ2-1, with D possibly TRBD1 on 5 matching bases. CDR3 length equals 13 residues. CDR1 is MDHEN, CDR2 SYDVKM, per germline. V was shortened by 6 bases and J by 7 bases, with 13 bases between the two germline ends. CDR3 sequence reads: CASSLTASNEQFF. CDR3 bases: TGTGCCAGCAGCCTGACAGCGTCTAATGAGCAGTTCTTC.

The chain combines TRBV27 with TRBJ2-7, with D maybe TRBD2 (6 bases). Germline CDR1 MNHEY, CDR2 SMNVEV (reference sequence). The CDR3 runs to 15 residues. V was clipped by 0 bases and J by 2 bases, with 11 bases between them. The CDR3 protein is CASSLSVGGAYEQYF. Written as DNA, the CDR3 is TGTGCCAGCAGTTTATCAGTCGGGGGAGCCTACGAGCAGTACTTC.

The rearrangement joins TRBV18 to TRBJ2-2; 7 nucleotides match TRBD2. Germline V lookup: CDR1 KGHSH, CDR2 LQKENI. The ends lost 2 bases at V and 0 bases at J; junction bases unmatched: 3. The CDR3 runs to 16 residues. The CDR3 sequence is CASSPIGLANTGELFF. The CDR3 DNA sequence: TGTGCCAGCTCACCAATCGGACTAGCGAACACCGGGGAGCTGTTTTTT.

The V call is TRBV18, the J call TRBJ2-7; weak D call: TRBD1 (6 bases). The germline CDR1 and CDR2 sequences are KGHSH and LQKENI. Trimming removed 3 bases at V and 9 bases at J, with 15 bases between. The CDR3 totals 13 residues. The CDR3 is CASSPSGQAVQYF. Here the CDR3 DNA reads TGTGCCAGCTCACCTTCGGGACAAGCGGTGCAGTACTTC.

This chain uses TRBV18 with TRBJ2-5; D uncertain. From germline, CDR1 is KGHSH and CDR2 LQKENI. V lost 3 bases to trimming and J lost 1 base, with 12 bases between them. This CDR3 spans 15 amino acids. The CDR3 DNA sequence: TGTGCCAGCTCACCCCGTCTTGAAGTCCAAGAGACCCAGTACTTC. Residues: CASSPRLEVQETQYF.

V usage is TRBV9 and J usage is TRBJ2-2; the D gene is possibly TRBD1 (5 bases). The CDR3 sequence is 14 residues long. CDR1 and CDR2 (germline): SGDLS, YYNGEE. The V gene lost 0 bases and the J gene lost 3 bases, with 6 bases spanning the gap. In nucleotides, the CDR3 is TGTGCCAGCAGCGTAGTGGGGCACACCGGGGAGCTGTTTTTT. It translates to CASSVVGHTGELFF. The variable domain in full, completed from reference TRBV9 and TRBJ2-2, reads DSGVTQTPKHLITATGQRVTLRCSPRSGDLSVYWYQQSLDQGLQFLIQYYNGEERAKGNILERFSAQQFPDLHSELNLSSLELGDSALYFCASSVVGHTGELFFGEGSRLTVL.

V and J are TRBV14 and TRBJ1-4; 8 bases align to TRBD1. Trimming removed 7 bases from V and 6 bases from J; junction bases left unmatched: 7. Germline CDR1 SGHDN, CDR2 FVKESK. CDR3 length equals 14 residues. The DNA for the CDR3 is TGTGCCAGCAACCCCCCCAGGGGGCATGAAAAACTGTTTTTT. Its protein product is CASNPPRGHEKLFF.

The chain has TRBV2 and TRBJ1-6; possible D gene TRBD1, 6 bases. CDR1 and CDR2 (germline): SNHLY, FYNNEI. Trimming removed 6 bases from V and 7 bases from J, with 7 bases in between. The CDR3 is 12 residues long. The CDR3 bases are TGTGCCAGCAGCACAGGGAATTCACCCCTCCACTTT. The encoded protein is CASSTGNSPLHF.

Only a few counts were recorded for this clone. The gene calls are TRBV4-1 and TRBJ1-2, with D perhaps matching TRBD1 (5 bases). V was clipped by 0 bases and J by 4 bases, with 15 bases between them. The CDR3 has 16 residues. CDR1 MGHRA and CDR2 YSYEKL come from the germline V gene. CDR3 sequence reads: CASSQDGQGAFYGYTF. CDR3 nucleotide sequence: TGCGCCAGCAGCCAAGACGGGCAGGGTGCCTTCTATGGCTACACCTTC.

This clone was seen a handful of times. This chain uses TRBV5-4 with TRBJ2-3; the D gene is possibly TRBD2 (6 bases). V lost 2 bases to trimming and J lost 4 bases, with 8 bases between them. The CDR3 covers 13 residues. Germline V lookup: CDR1 SGHNT, CDR2 YYREEE (reference sequence). The CDR3, as DNA: TGTGCCAGCAGCTTAGGAGGGGCAGATACGCAGTATTTT. This encodes CASSLGGADTQYF. The variable domain in full, completed from reference TRBV5-4 and TRBJ2-3, reads ETGVTQSPTHLIKTRGQQVTLRCSSQSGHNTVSWYQQALGQGPQFIFQYYREEENGRGNFPPRFSGLQFPNYSSELNVNALELDDSALYLCASSLGGADTQYFGPGTRLTVL.

The chain uses TRBV7-9 and TRBJ2-1; TRBD2 agrees at 12 bases. Germline CDR1 reads SEHNR; CDR2 reads FQNEAQ (reference sequence). J lost 6 bases, V lost 1 base, and 13 bases had no gene match. This CDR3 has 19 residues. The DNA for the CDR3 is TGTGCCAGCAGCTTAGTTATGGTGCTAGCGGGAGGGAGTGCCAATGAGCAGTTCTTC. It translates to CASSLVMVLAGGSANEQFF.

This clone was seen a single time. CDR3 sequence reads: CASSESLGGGDTQYF. CDR3 sequence (DNA): TGTGCCAGCAGTGAATCGCTTGGGGGCGGAGATACGCAGTATTTT. The J gene is TRBJ2-3, the V gene TRBV6-1, with D perhaps matching TRBD1 (6 bases). CDR1 MNHNS and CDR2 SASEGT come from the germline V gene. V dropped 2 bases and J dropped 5 bases, with 14 bases sitting between them. This CDR3 has 15 amino acids.

The rearrangement joins TRBV7-8 to TRBJ2-5; D may be TRBD1 (8 bases). CDR1 and CDR2 from the germline V gene are SGHVS and FQNEAQ. Trimming stripped 6 bases from V and 7 bases from J, with 18 bases between. The CDR3 contains 14 residues. In DNA form, the CDR3 reads TGTGCCAGCAGTCTCGGACAGGGAGGGGGGACCCAGTACTTC. It translates to CASSLGQGGGTQYF.

J is TRBJ2-1 and V is TRBV10-2; the D gene could be TRBD1 or TRBD2 (6 bases each). The CDR3 totals 15 residues. V lost 6 bases and J 6 bases, leaving 18 bases between the germline ends. CDR1 and CDR2 from the germline V gene are WSHSY and SAAADI. CDR3 region: CASSRSPGGGNEQFF. CDR3 DNA: TGCGCCAGCAGCCGAAGTCCCGGAGGGGGCAATGAGCAGTTCTTC.

The V call is TRBV29-1, the J call TRBJ2-1, with D unclear. Trimming cost V 3 bases and J 4 bases, with 4 bases left between them. This CDR3 comprises 11 residues. The germline V gene encodes CDR1 SQVTM and CDR2 ANQGSEA. CDR3 bases: TGCAGCGTTGAGATGTACAATGAGCAGTTCTTC. Translated: CSVEMYNEQFF.

This clone has more than one count but fewer than ten. CDR3 residues: CASSTGSYYEQYF. CDR3 nucleotide sequence: TGTGCCAGCAGCACGGGATCCTATTACGAGCAGTACTTC. This sequence joins TRBV6-2 or TRBV6-3 and TRBJ2-7; D perhaps matches TRBD2 (5 bases). This CDR3 spans 13 amino acids. Germline V gives CDR1 MNHEY, CDR2 SVGEGT. Trimming left V 6 bases short and J 4 bases short, with 13 bases between.

This rearrangement joins TRBV18 to TRBJ1-3, with 10 bases lining up with TRBD1. There are 17 residues in the CDR3. CDR1 and CDR2 from the germline V gene are KGHSH and LQKENI. Losses at the gene ends were 2 bases for V and 4 bases for J; bases not matched to a gene: 8. CDR3 sequence (DNA): TGTGCCAGCTCACCAACGCCGAGACAGGGGGCAGGAAACACCATATATTTT. It codes for CASSPTPRQGAGNTIYF. Full variable domain (outside the CDR3, taken from reference TRBV18 and TRBJ1-3): NAGVMQNPRHLVRRRGQEARLRCSPMKGHSHVYWYRQLPEEGLKFMVYLQKENIIDESGMPKERFSAEFPKEGPSILRIQQVVRGDSAAYFCASSPTPRQGAGNTIYFGEGSWLTVV.

V usage is TRBV28 and J usage is TRBJ1-2; D is ambiguous. The V and J ends lost 2 bases and 8 bases respectively, with 15 bases between them. CDR3 size: 14 residues. Germline V CDR1 and CDR2: MDHEN, SYDVKM. CDR3 amino acids: CASSLGPQPWGYTF. Written as DNA, the CDR3 is TGTGCCAGCAGTTTAGGGCCACAGCCTTGGGGCTACACCTTC.

The chain combines TRBV24-1 with TRBJ2-2; D is uncertain. The CDR3 covers 16 residues. CDR1 and CDR2 (germline): KGHDR, SFDVKD. The V end lost 3 bases, the J end lost 0 bases, and 10 bases lay between the germline ends. CDR3 sequence reads: CATSDPRVTNTGELFF. CDR3 bases: TGTGCCACCAGTGATCCACGGGTCACGAACACCGGGGAGCTGTTTTTT.

The chain uses TRBV9 and TRBJ2-7; D ambiguous. The germline gives CDR1 SGDLS, CDR2 YYNGEE. The CDR3 is 14 amino acids. The germline V and J ends were trimmed by 0 bases and 2 bases, with 9 bases remaining between them. CDR3 sequence: CASSVGEATYEQYF. CDR3 bases: TGTGCCAGCAGCGTAGGAGAGGCAACCTACGAGCAGTACTTC.

The gene calls are TRBV28 and TRBJ2-6; weak D call: TRBD2 (7 bases). Trimming pared 0 bases from V and 4 bases from J, leaving 10 bases between. The CDR3 contains 16 residues. Germline values: CDR1 MDHEN, CDR2 SYDVKM. The CDR3 sequence is CASSLWGGTGANVLTF. The CDR3 region has the DNA TGTGCCAGCAGTTTATGGGGAGGGACAGGGGCCAACGTCCTGACTTTC.

The chain couples TRBV6-6 to TRBJ1-4; tentative D call: TRBD1 (6 bases). The ends were cut back, 5 bases at V and 6 bases at J, with 25 bases in the middle. Germline-derived CDR1 and CDR2 are MNHNY and SVGAGI (reference sequence). The CDR3 length is 18 residues. The CDR3 region has the DNA TGTGCCAGCAGTCCTACTCCCCCCTGGGGGCTTGGCGATGAAAAACTGTTTTTT. As protein: CASSPTPPWGLGDEKLFF.

The genes are TRBV12-3 or TRBV12-4 and TRBJ1-1; D gene uncertain. V gave up 6 bases and J gave up 3 bases, with 11 bases separating them. The CDR3 length is 13 residues. The CDR3 region has the DNA TGTGCCAGCAGCCTAAGCTCGTACACTGAAGCTTTCTTT. It is translated as CASSLSSYTEAFF.

The chain links TRBV27 to TRBJ2-7, with 8 positions matching TRBD2. CDR1 is MNHEY and CDR2 is SMNVEV in the germline V gene (reference sequence). This CDR3 has 15 amino acids. V shed 6 bases and J 2 bases; nucleotides not matched to a gene: 9. The CDR3 DNA sequence: TGTGCCAGCAGCTATAGCGGGGTCACTCCCTACGAGCAGTACTTC. This codes for CASSYSGVTPYEQYF.

The genes are TRBV7-2 and TRBJ2-4; D might be TRBD1 (5 bases). Germline-derived CDR1 and CDR2 are SGHTA and FQGNSA. The CDR3 consists of 19 residues. The V gene lost 1 base and the J gene lost 1 base, with 20 bases spanning the gap. The CDR3 region is CASSLVGLQAFRAKNIQYF. DNA of the CDR3: TGTGCCAGCAGCTTAGTGGGTTTACAGGCATTTCGGGCCAAAAACATTCAGTACTTC.

The rearrangement uses TRBV3-1 (or the pseudogene TRBV3-2) and TRBJ2-7, with TRBD2 matching over 8 bases. Trimming at V came to 3 bases and at J to 7 bases, leaving 17 bases not matched to a gene. The V gene's germline CDR1 is LGHDT and CDR2 YNNKEL (reference sequence). The CDR3 loop spans 17 amino acids. CDR3 amino acids: CASSQGETQREWVEQYF. The CDR3 DNA reads as TGTGCCAGCAGCCAGGGTGAAACCCAGCGGGAGTGGGTAGAGCAGTACTTC.

V usage is TRBV27 and J usage is TRBJ1-2, with a possible D match to TRBD1 (5 bases). The CDR3 contains 15 residues. The germline gives CDR1 MNHEY, CDR2 SMNVEV (reference sequence). Deletions cut 1 base from V and 0 bases from J, with 9 bases between. The CDR3 bases are TGTGCCAGCAGTTTATTGTGGGGCGCTAACTATGGCTACACCTTC. Translating it yields CASSLLWGANYGYTF.

The chain recombines TRBV7-8 with TRBJ2-1, with TRBD1 as a possible D gene (5 bases). Trimming pared 0 bases from V and 9 bases from J, leaving 15 bases between. Germline V lookup: CDR1 SGHVS, CDR2 FQNEAQ. This CDR3 spans 15 amino acids. The DNA for the CDR3 is TGTGCCAGCAGCTTAGCAGTGACAGCCTACGGTGAGCAGTTCTTC. Protein sequence: CASSLAVTAYGEQFF. The full variable domain, rest sourced from reference TRBV7-8 and TRBJ2-1, is GAGVSQSPRYKVAKRGQDVALRCDPISGHVSLFWYQQALGQGPEFLTYFQNEAQLDKSGLPSDRFFAERPEGSVSTLKIQRTQQEDSAVYLCASSLAVTAYGEQFFGPGTRLTVL.

This clone was seen a single time. The gene calls are TRBV7-7 and TRBJ2-3, with D unclear. Germline CDR1 SSHAT, CDR2 FNYEAQ (reference sequence). Trimming removed 4 bases at V and 2 bases at J, with 10 bases between. CDR3 length equals 14 residues. DNA of the CDR3: TGTGCCAGCAGCTCCGGCCCTTTCACAGATACGCAGTATTTT. Protein product: CASSSGPFTDTQYF. Full variable domain (outside the CDR3, taken from reference TRBV7-7 and TRBJ2-3): GAGVSQSPRYKVTKRGQDVTLRCDPISSHATLYWYQQALGQGPEFLTYFNYEAQPDKSGLPSDRFSAERPEGSISTLTIQRTEQRDSAMYRCASSSGPFTDTQYFGPGTRLTVL.

The rearrangement joins TRBV5-1 to TRBJ2-1; possibly TRBD2 for D (5 bases). CDR3 length: 13 amino acids. V dropped 2 bases and J dropped 8 bases, with 11 bases sitting between them. Per the germline V gene, CDR1 is SGHRS and CDR2 is YFSETQ. CDR3 amino acids: CASSFRRLDEQFF. In DNA, the CDR3 is TGCGCCAGCAGCTTCAGGAGGCTGGATGAGCAGTTCTTC.

CDR3 in DNA: TGTGCCAGTAGCCTATCCGGGCCCGGGAAGGGCACAGATACGCAGTATTTT. It encodes CASSLSGPGKGTDTQYF. J is TRBJ2-3 and V is TRBV19; possibly TRBD2 for D (5 bases). The CDR3 is 17 residues long. Germline V gene lookup returns CDR1 LNHDA and CDR2 SQIVND (reference sequence). With 6 bases removed from V and 1 base from J, the gap between germline ends came to 20 bases. Looking up the rest from reference TRBV19 and TRBJ2-3 gives the full variable domain: DGGITQSPKYLFRKEGQNVTLSCEQNLNHDAMYWYRQDPGQGLRLIYYSQIVNDFQKGDIAEGYSVSREKKESFPLTVTSAQKNPTAFYLCASSLSGPGKGTDTQYFGPGTRLTVL.